A single T cell receptor (beta chain) is shown here with its context. The target antigen is unknown. J gave up 0 bases and V 5 bases, and 4 bases lay outside the gene matches. Germline V CDR1 and CDR2: LNHDA, SQIVND (reference sequence). This CDR3 is 15 amino acids long. The primer mix had 60 Vbeta and 13 Jbeta primers. Assay used: immunoSEQ multiplex PCR; TCRdb lists only in-frame clones, some missing. The profile shows approximately 130,000 clones, about 81% of them singletons. The data derive from a study of cytomegalovirus exposure and HLA in healthy donors. Study-level results: Overall, approximately 180 TCR beta chains were annotated as cytomegalovirus-associated. Testing in vitro showed three CMV-associated chains specific for CMV antigens. According to reports, the classifier identified cytomegalovirus status with high specificity and sensitivity.

This chain joins TRBV19 and TRBJ1-5; 7 bases are shared with TRBD1. The sequenced sample consisted of PBMCs. The receptor's source is a woman aged 50 to 60 in good health and CMV-seropositive. In DNA form, the CDR3 reads TGTGCCAGTAGTTTGGGACAGTATAGCAATCAGCCCCAGCATTTT. Its protein product is CASSLGQYSNQPQHF. The complete variable domain, with remaining parts taken from reference TRBV19 and TRBJ1-5, reads DGGITQSPKYLFRKEGQNVTLSCEQNLNHDAMYWYRQDPGQGLRLIYYSQIVNDFQKGDIAEGYSVSREKKESFPLTVTSAQKNPTAFYLCASSLGQYSNQPQHFGDGTRLSIL.